This entry features one T cell receptor (beta chain) sequence. The data were obtained in a study of blood T cell repertoires in COVID-19. The wider study: Samples taken during acute and convalescent COVID-19 were collected in the United States, Italy and Spain. T cells, B-cell-depleted T cells, or PBMCs provided the cDNA or gDNA that served as material.

V was clipped by 2 bases and J by 2 bases; unmatched bases: 2. CDR3 length: 14 amino acids. Germline CDR1 SGHTA, CDR2 FQGTGA. Methods used by the authors: From reference gene primer amplification, estimates of nucleated cell counts were derived. Measured with immunoSEQ multiplex PCR; TCRdb has only the in-frame clones, and not every one. That table supplies the V and J calls and clone size; D and trimming were determined from the DNA. The sample consists of approximately 30,000 clones, roughly 88% of them appearing once. This TCR was recovered from a human donor in a cohort sampled during active COVID-19. Sequencing input: peripheral blood. The V gene is TRBV7-3, the J gene TRBJ1-2; the match to TRBD1 covers 7 bases. CDR3 in DNA: TGTGCCAGCAGCTTAGACAGGGTCAACTATGGCTACACCTTC. Protein sequence: CASSLDRVNYGYTF.